A selection of T cell receptor beta chains follows, all from one sample in a study of Graves' ophthalmopathy and Graves' hyperthyroidism. Via MiXCR, TCRdb re-called the multiplex PCR reads, giving one row per CDR3 protein. Here the sample spans hundreds of thousands of distinct CDR3 sequences, around 21% being singletons. Sequenced: peripheral blood. The receptor source for this set is a woman under 30 with stable Graves' hyperthyroidism. Both conserved end residues are part of each CDR3. A D gene is named only where the DNA matches it firmly. Only some rows state a clone size, as once, few, many or a class for expanded clones.

abundance,d_gene,v_gene,j_gene,CDR3nt,CDR3aa
many,NA,TRBV20-1,TRBJ1-1,TGCAGTGCTAGACGTTCGGGCAGAAACACTGAAGCTTTCTTT,CSARRSGRNTEAFF
NA,NA,TRBV11-2,TRBJ2-7,TGTGCCAGCAGCTTTATGCCAGCTTCCTACGAGCAGTACTTC,CASSFMPASYEQYF
many,NA,TRBV5-1,TRBJ1-1,TGCGCCAGCAGCTTGGAGATTGGGAGGACTGAAGCTTTCTTT,CASSLEIGRTEAFF
few,NA,TRBV27,TRBJ2-5,TGTGCCAGCAGTTTAAAGGGGATTGAGACCCAGTACTTC,CASSLKGIETQYF
NA,NA,TRBV4-1,TRBJ2-2,TGCGCCAGCAGCCCGAGCAGCCCCGGGGAGCTGTTTTTT,CASSPSSPGELFF
many,TRBD2,TRBV7-2,TRBJ2-7,TGTGCCAACAGCTTCCTAGGACTAGCGGTCTACGAGCAGTACTTC,CANSFLGLAVYEQYF
many,NA,TRBV10-3,TRBJ2-5,TGTGCCATCAGTACCCACTCAGCTCCTCAAGAGACCCAGTACTTC,CAISTHSAPQETQYF
many,TRBD2,TRBV7-9,TRBJ2-7,TGTGCCAGCAGTTTGGGGGGGAATTACTACGAGCAGTACTTC,CASSLGGNYYEQYF
many,NA,TRBV12-3/TRBV12-4,TRBJ1-2,TGTGCCAGCAGTTACTCCCGTCAGGAAACTAACTATGGCTACACCTTC,CASSYSRQETNYGYTF
many,NA,TRBV7-2,TRBJ2-5,TGTGCCAGCAGCCCTCGGCCCCAAGAGACCCAGTACTTC,CASSPRPQETQYF
many,NA,TRBV11-3,TRBJ1-6,TGTGCCAGCAGCCTCGTGACAGGTGCTAATTCACCCCTCCACTTT,CASSLVTGANSPLHF
many,TRBD1,TRBV19,TRBJ2-7,TGTGCCAGTAGTATATTCAACAGACAGGGGGACTACGAGCAGTACTTC,CASSIFNRQGDYEQYF
NA,NA,TRBV7-2,TRBJ1-1,TGTGCCAGCAACGCAGCCGGGGGGACTGAAGCTTTCTTT,CASNAAGGTEAFF
many,NA,TRBV27,TRBJ1-1,TGTGCCAGTCGGGATGTCCTACCAAAAGGAACTGAAGCTTTCTTT,CASRDVLPKGTEAFF
many,TRBD2,TRBV20-1,TRBJ2-7,TGCAGTGCCGTATTGCGGGAGGGATACGAGCAGTACTTC,CSAVLREGYEQYF
many,TRBD2,TRBV2,TRBJ2-7,TGTGCCAGCAAGAGGGGGGCTAGCGGGACCGCCTACGAGCAGTACTTC,CASKRGASGTAYEQYF
many,NA,TRBV11-2,TRBJ2-7,TGTGCCAGCAGCTTAGATCCTTTTATGGGGGGTCCCTACGAGCAGTACTTC,CASSLDPFMGGPYEQYF
many,TRBD1,TRBV20-1,TRBJ1-1,TGCAGTGCTAGAGTAGACAGGGACACTGAAGCTTTCTTT,CSARVDRDTEAFF